These 15 T cell receptor beta chains were all obtained from the same sample, sequenced in a study of blood T cell repertoires in COVID-19. Profiling relied on immunoSEQ multiplex PCR, and the TCRdb table lists in-frame clones only, not all of them. This table has about 74,000 clones, about 88% appearing once. The sequenced sample was peripheral blood. The receptors were gathered from a human donor in a cohort sampled during active COVID-19.

V usage is TRBV9 and J usage is TRBJ2-5; 7 bases line up with TRBD2. CDR1 is SGDLS and CDR2 is YYNGEE in the germline V gene. J gave up 1 base and V 4 bases, and 7 bases lay outside the gene matches. This CDR3 comprises 15 residues. Here the CDR3 DNA reads TGTGCCAGCAGCCCCAGCGGGAACGGCCAAGAGACCCAGTACTTC. Protein sequence: CASSPSGNGQETQYF.

The V gene is TRBV7-3, the J gene TRBJ2-3; D may be TRBD2 (6 bases). Germline values: CDR1 SGHTA, CDR2 FQGTGA. V gave up 5 bases and J gave up 2 bases, with 14 bases separating them. This CDR3 is built from 15 residues. Here the CDR3 DNA reads TGTGCCAGCAGCGCCTCGGGAGTCCCCACAGATACGCAGTATTTT. It is translated as CASSASGVPTDTQYF.

The chain combines TRBV20-1 with TRBJ2-7; a weak D match, TRBD1 (5 bases). Germline loops: CDR1 DFQATT, CDR2 SNEGSKA (reference sequence). The CDR3 has 12 residues. Trimming shortened V by 3 bases and J by 3 bases, and 9 bases separated the two germline ends. CDR3 protein: CSASQGVYEQYF. The CDR3 DNA follows: TGCAGTGCTAGTCAGGGTGTCTACGAGCAGTACTTC.

The table lists this clone with a few counts. This chain links TRBV5-1 with TRBJ2-5, with TRBD2 matching over 8 bases. The CDR3 contains 14 residues. With V trimmed by 4 bases and J by 2 bases, 4 bases remained unmatched. The germline CDR1 and CDR2 sequences are SGHRS and YFSETQ. CDR3 amino acids: CASSVTSAQETQYF. CDR3 coding DNA: TGCGCCAGCAGCGTGACTAGCGCACAAGAGACCCAGTACTTC.

The V and J genes are TRBV5-5 and TRBJ2-7; D is perhaps TRBD1 (7 bases). The CDR3 has 15 amino acids. Germline V gene data show CDR1 as SGHKS and CDR2 as YYEKEE (reference sequence). With 3 bases removed from V and 2 bases from J, the gap between germline ends came to 15 bases. The CDR3: CASSYLPGGPYEQYF. DNA of the CDR3: TGTGCCAGCAGCTACCTGCCAGGGGGGCCCTACGAGCAGTACTTC.

This clone appeared once. The CDR3 is CSVAPSGIGTGELFF. In DNA, the CDR3 is TGCAGCGTTGCCCCTAGCGGGATTGGAACCGGGGAGCTGTTTTTT. The V call is TRBV29-1, the J call TRBJ2-2, with 9 bases identical to TRBD2. After removal of 4 bases from V and 5 bases from J, the junction contained 8 bases not matched to a gene. CDR3 size: 15 residues. Germline CDR1 SQVTM, CDR2 ANQGSEA.

The gene calls are TRBV11-2 and TRBJ1-2; 9 nucleotides line up with TRBD1. CDR3 length equals 16 residues. V dropped 0 bases and J dropped 2; count of bases not matched to a gene: 4. The germline V gene encodes CDR1 SGHAT and CDR2 FQNNGV. The chain's CDR3 is CASSLDPGTGNYGYTF. In DNA, the CDR3 is TGTGCCAGCAGCTTAGATCCCGGGACAGGGAACTATGGCTACACCTTC. Variable domain in full (rest from reference TRBV11-2 and TRBJ1-2): EAGVAQSPRYKIIEKRQSVAFWCNPISGHATLYWYQQILGQGPKLLIQFQNNGVVDDSQLPKDRFSAERLKGVDSTLKIQPAKLEDSAVYLCASSLDPGTGNYGYTFGSGTRLTVV.

The rearrangement links TRBV7-2 to TRBJ2-7; D is perhaps TRBD2 (6 bases). CDR1 and CDR2 from the germline V gene are SGHTA and FQGNSA. This CDR3 spans 14 amino acids. The V and J ends lost 1 base and 0 bases respectively, with 7 bases between them. Here the CDR3 DNA reads TGTGCCAGCAGCTTAGTCGGGAGCTCCTACGAGCAGTACTTC. Protein sequence: CASSLVGSSYEQYF.

The CDR3 here is CSVLAGVADTQYF. The CDR3 DNA reads TGCAGCGTACTAGCGGGAGTCGCAGATACGCAGTATTTT. The chain employs TRBV29-1 and TRBJ2-3; 11 nucleotides match TRBD2. CDR3 length: 13 amino acids. Per germline, CDR1 SQVTM and CDR2 ANQGSEA. The trim removed 6 bases at V and 4 bases at J, leaving 3 bases unmatched.

The chain recombines TRBV27 with TRBJ2-7; TRBD2 matches at 10 bases. Germline-derived CDR1 and CDR2 are MNHEY and SMNVEV (reference sequence). There are 19 residues in the CDR3. Germline trimming cut 3 bases from V and 0 bases from J; bases unmatched to any gene: 14. This CDR3 is CASSFSPVVAGGISYEQYF. DNA for the CDR3: TGTGCCAGCAGTTTTTCCCCAGTGGTAGCGGGAGGTATCTCCTACGAGCAGTACTTC.

The chain has TRBV4-3 and TRBJ2-3; 9 bases map to TRBD2. V lost 0 bases and J lost 2; bases outside the gene matches: 6. This CDR3 has 17 amino acids. Looked up from germline, CDR1 is LGHNA and CDR2 is YSLEER. The CDR3 nucleotides are TGCGCCAGCAGCCAAGATGCTAGCGGGGATCTCACAGATACGCAGTATTTT. It specifies CASSQDASGDLTDTQYF.

This chain links TRBV7-2 with TRBJ2-1; the match to TRBD2 covers 12 bases. Germline V lookup: CDR1 SGHTA, CDR2 FQGNSA. The CDR3 contains 16 residues. The ends lost 5 bases at V and 0 bases at J; junction bases unmatched: 2. The CDR3 DNA is TGTGCCAGCAGCGTGACTAGCGGGAGCTCCTACAATGAGCAGTTCTTC. This codes for CASSVTSGSSYNEQFF.

The chain carries TRBV6-5 and TRBJ1-4, with D unresolved. The CDR3 covers 13 residues. Trimming cost V 6 bases and J 5 bases, with 10 bases left between them. Germline CDR1 reads MNHEY; CDR2 reads SVGAGI. The CDR3 nucleotides read TGTGCCAGCAGCCCCGACGGGAATGAAAAACTGTTTTTT. It is translated as CASSPDGNEKLFF.

The CDR3 protein is CASSLLPTAYGYTF. The CDR3 DNA sequence: TGTGCCAGCAGCCTGCTTCCCACAGCATATGGCTACACCTTC. V usage is TRBV5-8 and J usage is TRBJ1-2; D gene uncertain. Trimming left V 4 bases short and J 5 bases short, with 15 bases between. The CDR3 is made up of 14 amino acids. Germline-derived CDR1 and CDR2 are SGHTS and YDEGEE.

The rearrangement links TRBV28 to TRBJ2-2, with 11 nucleotides matching TRBD2. Germline V gives CDR1 MDHEN, CDR2 SYDVKM. V lost 2 bases, J lost 5 bases, and 4 bases stayed unmatched. This CDR3 region has 16 residues. CDR3 region: CASSLIASGRTGELFF. CDR3 DNA sequence: TGTGCCAGCAGTTTAATCGCTAGCGGGAGGACCGGGGAGCTGTTTTTT.